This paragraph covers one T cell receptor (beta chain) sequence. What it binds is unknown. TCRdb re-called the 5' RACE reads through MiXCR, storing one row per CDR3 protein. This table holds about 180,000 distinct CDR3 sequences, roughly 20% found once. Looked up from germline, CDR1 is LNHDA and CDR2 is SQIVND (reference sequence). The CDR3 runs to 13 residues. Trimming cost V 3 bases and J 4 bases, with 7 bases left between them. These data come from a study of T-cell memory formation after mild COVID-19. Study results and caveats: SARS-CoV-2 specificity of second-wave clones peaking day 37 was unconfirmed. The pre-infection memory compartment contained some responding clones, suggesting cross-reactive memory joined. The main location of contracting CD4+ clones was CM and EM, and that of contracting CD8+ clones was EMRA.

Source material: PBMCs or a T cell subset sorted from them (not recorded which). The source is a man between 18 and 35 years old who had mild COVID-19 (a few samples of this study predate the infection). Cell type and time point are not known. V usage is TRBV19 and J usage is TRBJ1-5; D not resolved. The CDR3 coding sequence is TGTGCCAGTAGTATCCAGCCGAATCAGCCCCAGCATTTT. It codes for CASSIQPNQPQHF.